These T cell receptor beta chains were read from a single sample in a study of CD8 T cells in Susac syndrome. TCRdb passed the immunoSEQ multiplex PCR reads through MiXCR, listing each CDR3 protein once. This sample yields hundreds of thousands of distinct CDR3 sequences, of which roughly 93% are seen a single time; approximately 0.15% belongs to the top ten. The sequencing sample was made of CD4+ T cells from PBMCs. The source of these receptors is a human donor with Susac syndrome. CDR3s include the opening cysteine and the closing phenylalanine or tryptophan. A D gene is named only where the DNA matches it firmly. Clone sizes are given selectively: once, few, many, or a class where the clone is expanded.

>TRBV5-6|TRBJ2-5|.|.
CASSASGGSRETQYF
TGTGCCAGCAGCGCCTCAGGGGGGTCGCGGGAGACCCAGTACTTC
>TRBV12-3/TRBV12-4|TRBJ2-5|.|.
CASSFAEYQETQYF
TGTGCCAGCAGTTTTGCGGAGTACCAAGAGACCCAGTACTTC
>TRBV29-1|TRBJ2-7|.|TRBD1
CSVSRDSPYEQYF
TGCAGCGTGTCCCGGGACAGTCCCTACGAGCAGTACTTC
>TRBV7-2|TRBJ1-1|.|.
CASYLSGVGNTEAFF
TGTGCCAGCTACCTCTCTGGGGTGGGGAACACTGAAGCTTTCTTT
>TRBV5-1|TRBJ1-3|.|.
CASSYGGFDSGNTIYF
TGCGCCAGCAGCTATGGGGGTTTCGACTCTGGAAACACCATATATTTT
>TRBV20-1|TRBJ1-1|.|.
CSATTGPEAFF
TGCAGTGCCACGACCGGGCCTGAAGCTTTCTTT
>TRBV30|TRBJ2-3|.|.
CAWSFSAYTDTQYF
TGTGCCTGGTCGTTCTCCGCCTACACAGATACGCAGTATTTT
>TRBV9|TRBJ2-5|.|.
CASSETGDSETQYF
TGTGCCAGCAGTGAAACAGGAGATTCAGAGACCCAGTACTTC
>TRBV20-1|TRBJ1-5|.|.
CSAGRQNSNQPQHF
TGCAGTGCTGGACGACAGAATAGCAATCAGCCCCAGCATTTT
>TRBV2|TRBJ2-6|.|.
CASAAVSSGANVLTF
TGTGCCAGCGCAGCCGTAAGCTCTGGGGCCAACGTCCTGACTTTC
>TRBV4-1|TRBJ1-1|few|.
CASSPMGAGSNTEAFF
TGCGCCAGCAGCCCAATGGGGGCGGGGTCTAACACTGAAGCTTTCTTT
>TRBV5-1|TRBJ2-1|.|.
CASSLNHNEQFF
TGCGCCAGCAGCTTAAACCACAATGAGCAGTTCTTC
>TRBV30|TRBJ1-5|.|TRBD1
CAWSVPDRVAQPQHF
TGTGCCTGGAGTGTACCGGACAGGGTCGCTCAGCCCCAGCATTTT
>TRBV5-1|TRBJ2-2|.|TRBD1
CASSLPPGQDSTGELFF
TGCGCCAGCAGCTTACCTCCGGGACAGGATTCAACCGGGGAGCTGTTTTTT
>TRBV5-1|TRBJ2-7|.|.
CASSPPAGFHEQYF
TGCGCCAGCAGCCCCCCTGCGGGGTTCCACGAGCAGTACTTC
>TRBV9|TRBJ1-6|.|TRBD1
CASSLEGQGYSPLHF
TGTGCCAGCAGCCTAGAGGGACAGGGGTATTCACCCCTCCACTTT
>TRBV7-8|TRBJ1-2|.|.
CASSPVGWEGNGYTF
TGTGCCAGCAGTCCCGTCGGGTGGGAGGGCAATGGCTACACCTTC
>TRBV30|TRBJ2-1|.|.
CALMTRSYNEQFF
TGTGCCTTGATGACTCGTTCCTACAATGAGCAGTTCTTC
>TRBV6-1|TRBJ2-7|.|.
CASRQPYEQYF
TGTGCCAGCCGACAGCCCTACGAGCAGTACTTC
>TRBV10-3|TRBJ1-6|.|.
CAISGSGAGNSPLHF
TGTGCCATCAGTGGTTCAGGGGCTGGCAATTCACCCCTCCACTTT
>TRBV7-3|TRBJ2-7|.|TRBD2
CASSSSGTMGEQYF
TGTGCCAGCAGCTCCTCCGGGACTATGGGCGAGCAGTACTTC
>TRBV6-2/TRBV6-3|TRBJ2-1|.|.
CASSYSGGGEQFF
TGTGCCAGCAGTTACTCTGGCGGCGGTGAGCAGTTCTTC
>TRBV3-1|TRBJ1-5|.|.
CASSQAGSNQPQHF
TGTGCCAGCAGCCAGGCCGGGAGCAATCAGCCCCAGCATTTT
>TRBV2|TRBJ2-7|.|.
CASSTRIYEQYF
TGTGCCAGCAGTACACGGATCTACGAGCAGTACTTC
>TRBV12-3/TRBV12-4|TRBJ1-1|.|.
CASRITRASEAFF
TGTGCCAGCAGAATCACAAGGGCCTCTGAAGCTTTCTTT
>TRBV7-2|TRBJ2-7|.|.
CASSLNGGLLYEQYF
TGTGCCAGCAGCTTGAACGGGGGGCTTCTCTACGAGCAGTACTTC
>TRBV5-1|TRBJ2-7|once|TRBD2
CASSAKTSDREQYF
TGCGCCAGCAGCGCAAAAACTAGCGATCGGGAGCAGTACTTC
>TRBV7-2|TRBJ2-5|.|.
CASSTMPQETQYF
TGTGCCAGCAGCACTATGCCGCAAGAGACCCAGTACTTC
>TRBV30|TRBJ2-1|.|TRBD1
CAWSNGQGNEQFF
TGTGCCTGGAGTAATGGACAGGGCAATGAGCAGTTCTTC
>TRBV7-9|TRBJ2-7|.|.
CASSLFISGSYEQYF
TGTGCCAGCAGCTTATTTATTTCAGGCTCCTACGAGCAGTACTTC
>TRBV20-1|TRBJ1-5|.|.
CSAGTGGQPQHF
TGCAGTGCCGGGACGGGCGGTCAGCCCCAGCATTTT
>TRBV6-2/TRBV6-3|TRBJ2-3|once|.
CASSYSARDTQYF
TGTGCCAGCAGTTACTCGGCCCGAGATACGCAGTATTTT
>TRBV6-2/TRBV6-3|TRBJ1-2|.|TRBD1
CASSARTGGAGYGYTF
TGTGCCAGCAGTGCCCGTACAGGGGGCGCCGGCTATGGCTACACCTTC
>TRBV7-2|TRBJ1-6|.|.
CASSPVTHNSPLHF
TGTGCCAGCAGCCCAGTGACCCATAATTCACCCCTCCACTTT
>TRBV6-2/TRBV6-3|TRBJ2-7|.|.
CASTTPLTGALPYEQYF
TGTGCCAGCACCACCCCATTAACGGGGGCCCTTCCTTACGAGCAGTACTTC
>TRBV10-3|TRBJ2-3|.|TRBD1
CAISPGTGSGTDTQYF
TGTGCCATCAGTCCCGGGACAGGGAGCGGCACAGATACGCAGTATTTT
>TRBV5-4|TRBJ1-1|.|.
CASSLDRGGGTEAFF
TGTGCCAGCAGCTTGGACAGAGGGGGGGGCACTGAAGCTTTCTTT
>TRBV7-2|TRBJ1-4|.|TRBD1
CASSLEGANYEKLFF
TGTGCCAGCAGCTTAGAGGGGGCAAACTATGAAAAACTGTTTTTT
>TRBV7-6|TRBJ2-7|.|TRBD2
CASSLGTSGGAGEQYF
TGTGCCAGCAGCTTGGGGACTAGCGGGGGGGCAGGTGAGCAGTACTTC
>TRBV4-2|TRBJ2-7|.|TRBD2
CASSQGVAGGGWEQYF
TGTGCCAGCAGCCAAGGAGTGGCCGGGGGGGGTTGGGAGCAGTACTTC
>TRBV5-1|TRBJ2-4|once|TRBD1
CASSLEGQGAGNIQYF
TGCGCCAGCAGCTTGGAGGGACAGGGGGCCGGAAACATTCAGTACTTC
>TRBV6-5|TRBJ1-2|.|.
CASSYSEGGDRYTF
TGTGCCAGCAGTTACTCGGAGGGAGGGGATCGCTACACCTTC
>TRBV5-1|TRBJ1-1|.|.
CASRGDPIDTEAFF
TGCGCCAGCAGAGGGGACCCCATCGACACTGAAGCTTTCTTT
>TRBV30|TRBJ2-7|.|TRBD1
CAWRQGQGEEQYF
TGTGCCTGGAGACAGGGACAGGGAGAGGAGCAGTACTTC
>TRBV30|TRBJ2-3|.|TRBD2
CAWSVQAGSTDTQYF
TGTGCCTGGAGTGTACAAGCGGGGAGCACAGATACGCAGTATTTT
>TRBV24-1|TRBJ2-5|.|.
CATSDADGGEKTQYF
TGTGCCACCAGTGATGCGGACGGGGGCGAGAAGACCCAGTACTTC
>TRBV27|TRBJ1-2|.|.
CASSPSGTAGYTF
TGTGCCAGCAGCCCGTCGGGGACGGCTGGCTACACCTTC
>TRBV10-3|TRBJ1-6|once|.
CAIRDVGGTHSPLHF
TGTGCCATCCGAGACGTGGGGGGGACCCATTCACCCCTCCACTTT
>TRBV5-1|TRBJ2-1|.|.
CASSLGGDSNEQFF
TGCGCCAGCAGCTTGGGGGGGGATTCCAATGAGCAGTTCTTC
>TRBV30|TRBJ2-3|.|.
CAWSVQGRVDTQYF
TGTGCCTGGAGTGTTCAGGGGCGCGTGGATACGCAGTATTTT
>TRBV11-3|TRBJ2-5|.|.
CASSPPGEAQYF
TGTGCCAGCAGTCCCCCGGGCGAGGCCCAGTACTTC
>TRBV20-1|TRBJ2-7|once|TRBD1
CSAIILGTGTPREQYF
TGCAGTGCTATAATACTCGGGACAGGCACTCCTAGAGAGCAGTACTTC
>TRBV9|TRBJ2-7|.|.
CASSVGEARYEQYF
TGTGCCAGCAGCGTAGGAGAGGCTCGGTACGAGCAGTACTTC
>TRBV30|TRBJ1-1|.|TRBD1
CARRASGQRNTEAFF
TGTGCCCGGAGAGCATCGGGACAGAGGAACACTGAAGCTTTCTTT
>TRBV19|TRBJ2-1|.|TRBD2
CASSIDLAGGLDNEQFF
TGTGCCAGTAGTATAGACCTAGCGGGGGGTCTCGACAATGAGCAGTTCTTC
>TRBV4-3|TRBJ1-3|.|.
CASSQDSQLLGGGNTIYF
TGCGCCAGCAGCCAAGATAGTCAGCTCCTCGGTGGTGGAAACACCATATATTTT
>TRBV20-1|TRBJ2-5|.|.
CSASYGFVTGETQYF
TGCAGTGCTAGCTACGGATTTGTGACAGGAGAGACCCAGTACTTC
>TRBV19|TRBJ2-3|.|.
CASSWRMTDTQYF
TGTGCCAGTAGTTGGAGGATGACAGATACGCAGTATTTT